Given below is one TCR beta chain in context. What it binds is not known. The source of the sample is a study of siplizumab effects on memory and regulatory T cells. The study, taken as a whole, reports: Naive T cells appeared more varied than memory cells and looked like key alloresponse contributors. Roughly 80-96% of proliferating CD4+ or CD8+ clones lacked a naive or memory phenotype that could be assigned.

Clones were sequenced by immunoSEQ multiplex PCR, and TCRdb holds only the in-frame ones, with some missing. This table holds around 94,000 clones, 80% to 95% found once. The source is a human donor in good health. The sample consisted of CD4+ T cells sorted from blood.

Here the CDR3 DNA reads TGTGCCAGCAGTACTAGCGGGTCGGTCGGGGAGCTGTTTTTT. Translating it yields CASSTSGSVGELFF. The chain recombines TRBV6-5 with TRBJ2-2, with 9 bases that match TRBD2. Germline CDR1 MNHEY, CDR2 SVGAGI. The CDR3 consists of 14 residues. J was trimmed by 7 bases and V by 5 bases; bases with no gene match: 5.